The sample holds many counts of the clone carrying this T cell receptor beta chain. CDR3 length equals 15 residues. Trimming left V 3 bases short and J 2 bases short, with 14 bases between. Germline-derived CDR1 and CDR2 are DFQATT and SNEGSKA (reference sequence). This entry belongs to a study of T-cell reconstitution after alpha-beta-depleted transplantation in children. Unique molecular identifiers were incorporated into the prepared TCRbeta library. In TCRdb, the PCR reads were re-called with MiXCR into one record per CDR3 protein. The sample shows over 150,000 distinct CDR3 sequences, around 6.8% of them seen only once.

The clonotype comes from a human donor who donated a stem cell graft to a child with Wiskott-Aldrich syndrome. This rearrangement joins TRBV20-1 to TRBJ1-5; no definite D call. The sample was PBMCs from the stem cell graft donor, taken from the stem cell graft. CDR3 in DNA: TGCAGTGCTAGTGTTGAGGGATCGGGCAATCAGCCCCAGCATTTT. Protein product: CSASVEGSGNQPQHF.